This note documents a single T cell receptor (beta chain) sequence. The antigen remains unidentified. This sample is part of a study of siplizumab effects on memory and regulatory T cells. The study's findings and limits: Naive T cells appeared more varied than memory cells and looked like key alloresponse contributors.

The table came from immunoSEQ multiplex PCR; TCRdb's copy has only in-frame clones and leaves some out. The sample comprises about 100,000 clones, approximately 91% of which are singletons, and approximately 0.15% rests with the top ten. Germline values: CDR1 MNHEY, CDR2 SMNVEV (reference sequence). Trimming shortened V by 6 bases and J by 2 bases, and 17 bases separated the two germline ends. This CDR3 is built from 15 residues. This TCR derives from a human donor in good health. V is TRBV27 and J is TRBJ2-7, with TRBD1 as a possible D gene (6 bases). Specimen: CD4+ T cells sorted from blood. The CDR3 nucleotides read TGTGCCAGCAGCTCCGGACAGACGAATGCCTACGAGCAGTACTTC. This gives the protein CASSSGQTNAYEQYF.